The rows below give T cell receptor beta chains drawn from one sample of a study of blood T cell repertoires in COVID-19. Assay: immunoSEQ multiplex PCR; the TCRdb copy retains only in-frame clones and omits some. Altogether some 99,000 clones are present, approximately 84% being singletons, with the ten largest covering 6.6%. Sequenced material: peripheral blood. The receptors stem from a woman aged 45-59 years with acute or convalescent COVID-19. Both conserved end residues are part of each CDR3. The D gene is left open where the match is weak. A row's size may be missing; if present it is once, few, many or a size class.

j_gene | abundance | d_gene | v_gene | CDR3aa | CDR3nt
TRBJ1-6 | . | . | TRBV18 | CAAGAYNSPLHF | TGTGCCGCAGGGGCTTATAATTCACCCCTCCACTTT
TRBJ1-2 | . | . | TRBV3-1/TRBV3-2 | CASSQEAGTGSGYTF | TGTGCCAGCAGCCAAGAGGCCGGGACCGGGAGTGGCTACACCTTC
TRBJ2-7 | . | TRBD1 | TRBV18 | CASSQRQGAYEQYF | TGTGCCAGCTCACAACGACAGGGGGCTTACGAGCAGTACTTC
TRBJ2-5 | . | . | TRBV5-6 | CASSYDRRGPQETQYF | TGTGCCAGCAGCTACGACCGCAGGGGCCCCCAAGAGACCCAGTACTTC
TRBJ1-4 | . | . | TRBV5-1 | CASSLNSGREKLFF | TGCGCCAGCAGCCTTAACTCGGGAAGGGAAAAACTGTTTTTT
TRBJ1-2 | . | . | TRBV6-5 | CASSYGEDYGYTF | TGTGCCAGCAGTTACGGGGAGGACTATGGCTACACCTTC
TRBJ2-7 | . | TRBD2 | TRBV5-6 | CASSRGLAVSYEQYF | TGTGCCAGCAGCCGGGGACTAGCGGTCTCCTACGAGCAGTACTTC
TRBJ1-2 | . | TRBD1 | TRBV5-6 | CASSPSAGGYGYTF | TGTGCCAGCAGCCCTTCGGCAGGGGGCTATGGCTACACCTTC
TRBJ1-2 | . | . | TRBV9 | CASSVATNDGYTF | TGTGCCAGCAGCGTAGCGACAAATGATGGCTACACCTTC
TRBJ1-6 | once | . | TRBV12-3/TRBV12-4 | CASSSTGSPLHF | TGTGCCAGCAGCTCAACCGGGTCACCCCTCCACTTT
TRBJ2-2 | few | . | TRBV19 | CASSTDREAGELFF | TGTGCCAGTAGTACCGACAGGGAGGCCGGGGAGCTGTTTTTT
TRBJ1-4 | few | . | TRBV4-2 | CASSHATKGELFF | TGTGCCAGCAGCCACGCGACAAAGGGGGAACTGTTTTTT
TRBJ2-3 | . | . | TRBV4-2 | CASSQGSSRTDTQYF | TGTGCCAGCAGCCAAGGTTCTAGCCGCACAGATACGCAGTATTTT
TRBJ2-7 | . | TRBD1 | TRBV4-1 | CATPRTGVCYEQYF | TGCGCCACCCCGCGGACAGGGGTGTGCTACGAGCAGTACTTC
TRBJ2-1 | . | TRBD2 | TRBV5-6 | CASRSGGGQSEQFF | TGTGCCAGCAGGTCCGGCGGGGGGCAGAGTGAGCAGTTCTTC
TRBJ1-3 | . | . | TRBV29-1 | CSVDGSSGNTIYF | TGCAGCGTTGACGGTTCCTCTGGAAACACCATATATTTT
TRBJ2-7 | . | TRBD1 | TRBV5-1 | CASSLTGDSYEQYF | TGCGCCAGCAGCTTGACAGGGGACTCCTACGAGCAGTACTTC